This TCR beta chain was sequenced during a study of blood T cell repertoires in COVID-19 (dated by TCRdb to the early 2020s). Regarding the complete study: The collaborator samples originated in the United States, Italy and Spain and spanned the acute and convalescent phases of COVID-19. Subjects who had been exposed to COVID-19, were actively infected with it, or had recovered from it provided the deeply sampled blood TCRbeta repertoires that made up the dataset. The repertoires were released in a freely available public database intended as a resource for research on the immune response to SARS-CoV-2. The material from the prospective study consisted of cDNA or gDNA derived from T cells, B-cell-depleted T cells, or PBMCs. HLA class I and class II types, where available, came from metadata supplied by the sample provider rather than from assay-based typing. Sample metadata almost always included a de-identified subject ID, COVID-19 status, age in years and sex. The samples were drawn from the first 160 participants of the ongoing ImmuneRACE study and from 1,254 subjects provided by 6 global collaborators.

The germline V gene (reference sequence) provides CDR1 SEHNR and CDR2 FQNEAQ. There are 18 amino acids in the CDR3, from cysteine to phenylalanine inclusive. Just CDR3 DNA is preserved here, 54 bases in frame from base 1. Relative to germline, V is missing 6 bases and J is missing 7 bases, with 21 bases of the junction outside any gene match. The collaborating institutions used their own protocols to collect whole blood in K2EDTA tubes. Collaborator samples were shipped for TCRbeta analysis as frozen whole blood, isolated PBMCs, or DNA extracted from either sample type. TCRbeta CDR3 regions were amplified from genomic DNA by means of the immunoSEQ Assay, a bias-controlled multiplex PCR. Under the source paper's analysis protocol: The number of nucleated cells in each sample was estimated from the amplification of reference gene primers within the assay. To quantify the absolute abundance of each unique TCRbeta CDR3 rearrangement, sequence reads were collapsed and filtered. For each sample, productive Simpson clonality was calculated as the square root of Simpson's diversity index across productive rearrangements. This immuneACCESS table, as held by TCRdb, lists in-frame sequences with V and J called but not all clones. Of the missing ones, under half trace to an unresolved V gene in checked studies; the others have no known cause. From that table come the V and J calls and clone size; the DNA was used to work out D and trimming. The sample contains approximately 87,000 clones, about 89% of them found a single time. Of the sample, about 15% falls within the top ten clones.

Study-level results and caveats: The amount of clinical and demographic metadata varied by source and participant and was provided uncurated.

Concerning this clone itself: There is no known antigen for this receptor. Base qualities are not provided; no much larger clone lies one nucleotide away.

The TCR sequence derives from a man between 65 and 85 years old with active or convalescent COVID-19. The sample consisted of peripheral blood. The chain was built from TRBV7-9 and TRBJ2-1, and 7 junction bases match TRBD2. This receptor has the CDR3 CASRKQLWGGSPKNEQFF. In nucleotides, the sequence is TGTGCCAGCAGAAAACAACTTTGGGGCGGGAGTCCTAAGAATGAGCAGTTCTTC.